In its sample, the clone carrying this T cell receptor beta chain was seen a few times. What it recognizes is unknown. Looked up from germline, CDR1 is SGHRS and CDR2 is YFSETQ. Trimming shortened V by 0 bases and J by 4 bases, and 13 bases separated the two germline ends. This CDR3 contains 15 residues. The data were obtained in a study of T-cell reconstitution after alpha-beta-depleted transplantation in children. Notes on the study in general: Newly produced T cells mostly accounted for T-cell counts and diversity one year post-transplant. Approximately two months post-transplant, alpha-beta T cells reportedly originated from several hundred expanded graft clones.

Preparation of the TCRbeta library was carried out with unique molecular identifiers. TCRdb reprocessed the PCR reads with MiXCR, giving one entry per CDR3 protein. The sample records 450,000 to 550,000 distinct CDR3 sequences, roughly 10% being singletons. The origin of this receptor is a female patient between 2 and 15 years old who had a stem cell transplant for aplastic anemia, so the T cells may come from the graft donor. The material sequenced was PBMCs, mostly from graft donor cells, taken 180 days after TCRalphabeta/CD19-depleted stem cell transplant. V is TRBV5-1 and J is TRBJ1-2; tentatively, D is TRBD1 (5 bases). CDR3 protein: CASSLEGRGSYGYTF. Written as DNA, the CDR3 is TGCGCCAGCAGCTTGGAGGGGCGGGGGTCCTATGGCTACACCTTC.